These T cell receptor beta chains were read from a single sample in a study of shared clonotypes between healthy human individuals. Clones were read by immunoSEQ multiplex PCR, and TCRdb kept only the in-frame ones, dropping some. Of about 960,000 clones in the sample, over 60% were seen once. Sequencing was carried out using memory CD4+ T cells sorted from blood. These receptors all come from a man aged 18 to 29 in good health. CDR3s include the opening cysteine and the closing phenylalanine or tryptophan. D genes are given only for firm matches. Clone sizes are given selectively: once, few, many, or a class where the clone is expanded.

CASSQVVGGARTDTQYF | TGCGCCAGCAGCCAAGTTGTAGGTGGGGCACGCACAGATACGCAGTATTTT | - | TRBJ2-3 | TRBV4-1 | -
CASSLGLESTGELFF | TGTGCCAGCTCACTTGGACTAGAGAGCACCGGGGAGCTGTTTTTT | TRBD2 | TRBJ2-2 | TRBV18 | -
CASMVSGSFGGELFF | TGTGCCAGCATGGTTAGCGGGAGTTTTGGAGGGGAGCTGTTTTTT | TRBD2 | TRBJ2-2 | TRBV6-5 | -
CASSLGGTILYEQYF | TGTGCCAGCAGTTTAGGCGGGACAATTCTCTACGAGCAGTACTTC | - | TRBJ2-7 | TRBV27 | -
CASSFLRGDGPLHF | TGTGCCAGCAGCTTCCTACGGGGGGACGGACCCCTCCACTTT | - | TRBJ1-6 | TRBV11-2 | -
CASSLVETPGEQFF | TGTGCCAGCAGCTTAGTAGAGACCCCCGGGGAGCAGTTCTTC | - | TRBJ2-1 | TRBV7-8 | -
CAVEPGAGSNTGELFF | TGTGCCGTTGAGCCGGGGGCTGGATCGAACACCGGGGAGCTGTTTTTT | - | TRBJ2-2 | TRBV10-3 | -
CASSRIPGQIYEQYF | TGCGCCAGCAGCCGCATACCGGGACAGATTTACGAGCAGTACTTC | TRBD1 | TRBJ2-7 | TRBV4-1 | -
CASSPGITYEQYF | TGCGCCAGCAGCCCTGGAATCACCTACGAGCAGTACTTC | - | TRBJ2-7 | TRBV5-1 | once
CSVKDRLDNEKLFF | TGCAGCGTCAAGGACAGGCTAGATAATGAAAAACTGTTTTTT | TRBD1 | TRBJ1-4 | TRBV29-1 | -
CASSKGDSYNEQFF | TGTGCCAGCTCAAAGGGAGACTCCTACAATGAGCAGTTCTTC | - | TRBJ2-1 | TRBV18 | -
CASSLKGGWSYGYTF | TGTGCCAGCAGTTTAAAAGGGGGCTGGAGCTATGGCTACACCTTC | TRBD1 | TRBJ1-2 | TRBV28 | -
CATTGGRRNTEAFF | TGTGCCACCACGGGGGGACGGCGAAACACTGAAGCTTTCTTT | - | TRBJ1-1 | TRBV28 | -
CASRKSGGRYEQYF | TGTGCCAGCAGGAAGAGCGGGGGGCGGTACGAGCAGTACTTC | TRBD2 | TRBJ2-7 | TRBV28 | -
CASSLAGKYEQYF | TGTGCCAGCAGCTTGGCCGGGAAATACGAGCAGTACTTC | - | TRBJ2-7 | TRBV5-4 | -
CASSYRQGGTGELFF | TGTGCCAGCAGCTACCGACAGGGCGGCACCGGGGAGCTGTTTTTT | TRBD1 | TRBJ2-2 | TRBV7-9 | -
CASLITGGFTASYEQYF | TGTGCCAGCTTAATCACAGGGGGCTTTACAGCCTCCTACGAGCAGTACTTC | TRBD1 | TRBJ2-7 | TRBV2 | -
CASTPRGGHLGGELFF | TGTGCCAGCACCCCTAGAGGTGGACACTTAGGCGGGGAGCTGTTTTTT | - | TRBJ2-2 | TRBV7-2 | -
CASTGQGGQPQHF | TGCGCCAGCACGGGACAGGGAGGTCAGCCCCAGCATTTT | TRBD1 | TRBJ1-5 | TRBV10-2 | -
CASSLARSFNRGLYEQFF | TGTGCCAGCAGCTTAGCCCGCTCATTTAACAGGGGGCTGTATGAGCAGTTCTTC | TRBD1 | TRBJ2-1 | TRBV7-9 | once
CASSLRIGGELFF | TGCGCCAGCAGCTTGAGGATCGGCGGGGAGCTGTTTTTT | - | TRBJ2-2 | TRBV5-1 | -
CSVEGAGGLLETQYF | TGCAGCGTAGAAGGTGCGGGGGGCCTCCTAGAGACCCAGTACTTC | TRBD2 | TRBJ2-5 | TRBV29-1 | -